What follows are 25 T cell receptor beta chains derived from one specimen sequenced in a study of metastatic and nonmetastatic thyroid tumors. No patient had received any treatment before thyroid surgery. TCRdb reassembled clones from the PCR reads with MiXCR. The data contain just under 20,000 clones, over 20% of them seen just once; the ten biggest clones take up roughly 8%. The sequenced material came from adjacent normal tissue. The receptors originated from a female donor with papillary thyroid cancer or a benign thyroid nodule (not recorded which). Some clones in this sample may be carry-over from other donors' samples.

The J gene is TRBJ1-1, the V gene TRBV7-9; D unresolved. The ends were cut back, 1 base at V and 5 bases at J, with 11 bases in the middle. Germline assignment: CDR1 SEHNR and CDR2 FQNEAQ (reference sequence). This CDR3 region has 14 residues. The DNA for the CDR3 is TGTGCCAGCAGCTTAGGAGGGTATCGGACTGAAGCTTTCTTT. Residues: CASSLGGYRTEAFF.

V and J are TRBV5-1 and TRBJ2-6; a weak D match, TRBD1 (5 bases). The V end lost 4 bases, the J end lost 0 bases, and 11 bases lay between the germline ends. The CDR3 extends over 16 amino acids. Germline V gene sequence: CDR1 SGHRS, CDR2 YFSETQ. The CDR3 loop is CASSVDTSSGANVLTF. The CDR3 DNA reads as TGCGCCAGCAGCGTGGACACGAGCTCTGGGGCCAACGTCCTGACTTTC.

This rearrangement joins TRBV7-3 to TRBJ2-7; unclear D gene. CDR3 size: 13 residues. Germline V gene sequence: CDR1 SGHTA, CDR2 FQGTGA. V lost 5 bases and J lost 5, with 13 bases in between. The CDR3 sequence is CASSPPGADEQYF. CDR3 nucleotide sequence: TGTGCCAGCAGCCCACCTGGCGCAGACGAGCAGTACTTC.

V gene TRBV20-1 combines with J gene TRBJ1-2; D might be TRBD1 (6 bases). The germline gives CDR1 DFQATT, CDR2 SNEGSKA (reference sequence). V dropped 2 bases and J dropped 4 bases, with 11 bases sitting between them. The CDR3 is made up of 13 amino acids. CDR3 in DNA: TGCAGTGCTAGAAATACAGGGACCTATGGCTACACCTTC. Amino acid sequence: CSARNTGTYGYTF.

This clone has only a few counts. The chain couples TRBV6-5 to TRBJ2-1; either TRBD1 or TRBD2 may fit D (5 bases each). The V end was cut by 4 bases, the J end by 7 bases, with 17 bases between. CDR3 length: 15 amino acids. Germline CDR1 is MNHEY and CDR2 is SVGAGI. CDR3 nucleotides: TGTGCCAGCAGTTCACGAGGGGTTTGGGATAATGAGCAGTTCTTC. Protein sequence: CASSSRGVWDNEQFF.

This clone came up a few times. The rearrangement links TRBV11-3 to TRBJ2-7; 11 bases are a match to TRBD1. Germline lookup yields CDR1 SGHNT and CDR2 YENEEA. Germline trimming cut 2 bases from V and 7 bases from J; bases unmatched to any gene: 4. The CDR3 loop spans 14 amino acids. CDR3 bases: TGTGCCAGCAGCTTAAGGACAGGGGGCGGTGAGCAGTACTTC. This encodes CASSLRTGGGEQYF. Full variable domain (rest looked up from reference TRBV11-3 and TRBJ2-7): EAGVVQSPRYKIIEKKQPVAFWCNPISGHNTLYWYLQNLGQGPELLIRYENEEAVDDSQLPKDRFSAERLKGVDSTLKIQPAELGDSAVYLCASSLRTGGGEQYFGPGTRLTVT.

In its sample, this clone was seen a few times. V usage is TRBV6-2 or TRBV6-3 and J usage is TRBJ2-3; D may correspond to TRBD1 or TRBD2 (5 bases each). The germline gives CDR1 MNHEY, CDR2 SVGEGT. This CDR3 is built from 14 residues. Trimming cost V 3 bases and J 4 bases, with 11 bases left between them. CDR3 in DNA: TGTGCCAGCAGTTATCGGGACCGGGCAGATACGCAGTATTTT. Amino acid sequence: CASSYRDRADTQYF.

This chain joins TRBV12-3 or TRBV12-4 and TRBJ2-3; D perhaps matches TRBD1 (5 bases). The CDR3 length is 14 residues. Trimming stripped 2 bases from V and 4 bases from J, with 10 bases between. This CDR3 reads CASSLRQGSDTQYF. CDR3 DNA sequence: TGTGCCAGCAGTTTACGGCAGGGCTCAGATACGCAGTATTTT.

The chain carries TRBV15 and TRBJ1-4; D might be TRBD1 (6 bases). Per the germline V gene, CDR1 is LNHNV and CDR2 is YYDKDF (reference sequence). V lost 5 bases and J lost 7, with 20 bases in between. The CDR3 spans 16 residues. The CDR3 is CATSATFLGASEKLFF. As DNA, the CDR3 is TGTGCCACCAGCGCTACGTTTTTGGGGGCGAGTGAAAAACTGTTTTTT.

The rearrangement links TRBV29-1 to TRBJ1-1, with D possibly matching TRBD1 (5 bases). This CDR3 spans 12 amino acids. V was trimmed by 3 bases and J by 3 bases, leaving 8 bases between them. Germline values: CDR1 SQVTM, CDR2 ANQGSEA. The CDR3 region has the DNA TGCAGCGTTGAGGGGGGGGACACTGAAGCTTTCTTT. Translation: CSVEGGDTEAFF.

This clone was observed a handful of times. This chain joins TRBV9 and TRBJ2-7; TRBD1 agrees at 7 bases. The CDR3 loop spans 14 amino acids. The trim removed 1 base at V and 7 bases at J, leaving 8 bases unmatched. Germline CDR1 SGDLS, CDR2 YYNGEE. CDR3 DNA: TGTGCCAGCAGCGTAAATGACAGGGATGGGGAGCAGTACTTC. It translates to CASSVNDRDGEQYF.

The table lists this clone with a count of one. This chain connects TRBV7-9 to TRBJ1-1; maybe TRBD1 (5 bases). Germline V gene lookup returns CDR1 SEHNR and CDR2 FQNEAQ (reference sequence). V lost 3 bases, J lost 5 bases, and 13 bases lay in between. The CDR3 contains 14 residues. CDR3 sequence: CASSLDMGWTEAFF. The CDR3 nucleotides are TGTGCCAGCAGCTTGGACATGGGGTGGACTGAAGCTTTCTTT.

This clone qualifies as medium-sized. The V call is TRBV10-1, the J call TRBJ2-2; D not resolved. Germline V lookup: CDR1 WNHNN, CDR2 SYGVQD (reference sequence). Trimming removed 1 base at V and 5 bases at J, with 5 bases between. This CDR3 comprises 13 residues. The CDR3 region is CASSEFETGELFF. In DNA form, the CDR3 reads TGCGCCAGCAGTGAGTTTGAGACCGGGGAGCTGTTTTTT.

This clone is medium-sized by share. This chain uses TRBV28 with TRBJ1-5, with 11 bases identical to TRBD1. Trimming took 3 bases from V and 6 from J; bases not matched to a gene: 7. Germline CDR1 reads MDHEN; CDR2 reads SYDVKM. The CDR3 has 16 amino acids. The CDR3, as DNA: TGTGCCAGCAGTTTTAGGGGCGGGACAGGGGGTCAGCCCCAGCATTTT. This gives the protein CASSFRGGTGGQPQHF.

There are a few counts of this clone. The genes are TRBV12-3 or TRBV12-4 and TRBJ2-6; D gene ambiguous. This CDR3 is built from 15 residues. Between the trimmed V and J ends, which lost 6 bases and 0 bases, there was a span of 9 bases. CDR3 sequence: CASSYRRSGANVLTF. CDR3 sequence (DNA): TGTGCCAGCAGCTATCGGCGCTCTGGGGCCAACGTCCTGACTTTC.

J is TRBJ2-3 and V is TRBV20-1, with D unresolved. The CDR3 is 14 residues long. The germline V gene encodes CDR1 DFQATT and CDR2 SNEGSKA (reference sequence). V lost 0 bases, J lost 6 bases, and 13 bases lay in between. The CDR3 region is CSARDVLRGDTQYF. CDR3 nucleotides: TGCAGTGCTAGAGATGTCTTACGTGGGGATACGCAGTATTTT.

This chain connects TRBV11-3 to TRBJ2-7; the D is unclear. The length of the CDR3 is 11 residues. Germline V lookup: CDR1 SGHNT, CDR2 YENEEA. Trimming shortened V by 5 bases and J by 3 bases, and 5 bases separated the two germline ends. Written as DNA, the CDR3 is TGTGCCAGCAGCCCCAGCTACGAGCAGTACTTC. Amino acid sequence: CASSPSYEQYF.

CDR3 loop: CSARVKASGALDTQYF. The DNA of the CDR3 is TGCAGTGCTAGAGTAAAGGCTAGCGGGGCCTTAGATACGCAGTATTTT. The chain carries TRBV20-1 and TRBJ2-3, with 9 bases fitting TRBD2. The CDR3 spans 16 residues. Trimming removed 1 base from V and 5 bases from J; junction bases left unmatched: 10. The germline V gene encodes CDR1 DFQATT and CDR2 SNEGSKA (reference sequence).

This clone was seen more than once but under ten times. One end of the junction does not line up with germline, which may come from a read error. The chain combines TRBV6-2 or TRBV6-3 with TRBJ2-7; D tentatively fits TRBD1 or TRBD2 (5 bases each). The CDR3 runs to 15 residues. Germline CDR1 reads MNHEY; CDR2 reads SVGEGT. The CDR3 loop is CASSRRDLRLYDQYF. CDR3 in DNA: TGTGCCAGCAGTCGCCGGGACCTACGTCTCTACGATCAGTACTTC.

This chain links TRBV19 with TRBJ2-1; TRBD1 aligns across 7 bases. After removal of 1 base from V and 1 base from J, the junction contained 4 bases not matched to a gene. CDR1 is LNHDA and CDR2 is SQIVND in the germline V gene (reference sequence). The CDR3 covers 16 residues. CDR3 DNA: TGTGCCAGTAGTATAGCGACAGGGCTATCCTACAATGAGCAGTTCTTC. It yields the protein CASSIATGLSYNEQFF.

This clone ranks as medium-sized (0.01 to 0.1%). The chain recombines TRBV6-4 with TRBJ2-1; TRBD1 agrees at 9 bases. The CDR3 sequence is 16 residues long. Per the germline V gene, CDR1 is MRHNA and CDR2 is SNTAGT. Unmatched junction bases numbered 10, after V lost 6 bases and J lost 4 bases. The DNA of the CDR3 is TGTGCCAGCAGCTTAAATCCGGGACAGGGTTACAATGAGCAGTTCTTC. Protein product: CASSLNPGQGYNEQFF.

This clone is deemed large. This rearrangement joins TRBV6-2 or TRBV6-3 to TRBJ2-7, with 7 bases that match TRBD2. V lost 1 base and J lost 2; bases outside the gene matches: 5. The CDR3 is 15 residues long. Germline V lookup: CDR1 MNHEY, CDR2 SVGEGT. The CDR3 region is CASSYWASGPYEQYF. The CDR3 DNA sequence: TGTGCCAGCAGTTACTGGGCTAGCGGCCCCTACGAGCAGTACTTC.

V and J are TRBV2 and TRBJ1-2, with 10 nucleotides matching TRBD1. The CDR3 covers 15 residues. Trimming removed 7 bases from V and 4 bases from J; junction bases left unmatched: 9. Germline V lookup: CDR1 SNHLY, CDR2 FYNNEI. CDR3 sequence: CASTRQGAQSYGYTF. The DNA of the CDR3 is TGTGCCAGCACCAGACAGGGGGCGCAAAGCTATGGCTACACCTTC.

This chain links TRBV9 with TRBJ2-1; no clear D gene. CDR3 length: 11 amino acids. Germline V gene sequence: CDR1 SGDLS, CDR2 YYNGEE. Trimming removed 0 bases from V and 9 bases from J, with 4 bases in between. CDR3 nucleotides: TGTGCCAGCAGCGTAGCCGGTGAGCAGTTCTTC. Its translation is CASSVAGEQFF.

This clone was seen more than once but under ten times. DNA for the CDR3: TGTGCCAGCAGCGGCCTCGGAGGGCCGATCGGAAACACCATATATTTT. Its protein product is CASSGLGGPIGNTIYF. This sequence joins TRBV9 and TRBJ1-3, with D uncertain. Germline assignment: CDR1 SGDLS and CDR2 YYNGEE. V was clipped by 3 bases and J by 4 bases, with 17 bases between them. The CDR3 runs 16 residues.